Presented here are 12 T cell receptor beta chains from one specimen sequenced in a study of T cells after yellow fever vaccination. MiXCR was run by TCRdb on the 5' RACE reads, yielding one entry per CDR3 protein. The top ten clones hold roughly a third of a sample with approximately 170,000 distinct CDR3 sequences, 11% of them seen once. The sample was CD8+ T cells sorted from PBMCs, taken 15 days after the yellow fever booster vaccination. These TCRs come from a man in his late teens or twenties who received the YFV17D yellow fever vaccine.

The V call is TRBV27, the J call TRBJ2-3, with D maybe TRBD2 (5 bases). This CDR3 is built from 16 residues. Per the germline V gene, CDR1 is MNHEY and CDR2 is SMNVEV (reference sequence). V lost 8 bases and J 2 bases, leaving 20 bases between the germline ends. The CDR3 coding sequence is TGTGCCAGCGCTATCCTAGCTCCCCAACTCACAGATACGCAGTATTTT. This sequence encodes CASAILAPQLTDTQYF.

V gene TRBV14 combines with J gene TRBJ2-2; TRBD1 agrees at 8 bases. Trimming cost V 4 bases and J 4 bases; bases outside gene matches: 8. CDR3 length: 16 amino acids. Germline CDR1 SGHDN, CDR2 FVKESK. The CDR3: CASSPFRDRPTGELFF. For the CDR3, the DNA is TGTGCCAGCAGCCCGTTTAGGGACAGGCCCACCGGGGAGCTGTTTTTT.

V gene TRBV6-6 combines with J gene TRBJ2-7; D call uncertain. The CDR3 runs 14 residues. Per the germline V gene, CDR1 is MNHNY and CDR2 is SVGAGI (reference sequence). V shed 2 bases and J shed 0 bases, with 8 bases lying between them. The CDR3 coding sequence is TGTGCCAGCAGTTACAAGACAAGCTCCTACGAGCAGTACTTC. It encodes CASSYKTSSYEQYF.

This clonotype was picked up a small number of times. CDR3 coding DNA: TGTGCCAGCAGCGACCCGGGACAGGGGGTTTTAGAGGGGCAGTACGTC. Translating gives CASSDPGQGVLEGQYV. The chain employs TRBV6-1 and TRBJ2-7; 11 nucleotides agree with TRBD1. V lost 6 bases and J lost 9; bases outside the gene matches: 16. The CDR3 runs to 16 residues. Germline lookup yields CDR1 MNHNS and CDR2 SASEGT.

The chain couples TRBV20-1 to TRBJ1-5; 12 nucleotides agree with TRBD1. CDR1 is DFQATT, CDR2 SNEGSKA, per germline (reference sequence). The CDR3 is 18 amino acids. The V and J ends lost 8 bases and 0 bases, in that order; junction bases with no gene match: 14. DNA for the CDR3: TGCAGTACGATGCCGGGACAGGGGGCTGTTTTTAGCAATCAGCCCCAGCATTTT. Its translation: CSTMPGQGAVFSNQPQHF.

This clonotype was counted between two and nine times. This chain joins TRBV7-2 and TRBJ1-1, with a tentative D call TRBD1 (6 bases). Germline loops: CDR1 SGHTA, CDR2 FQGNSA. CDR3 length equals 13 residues. V lost 5 bases to trimming and J lost 4 bases, with 11 bases between them. In DNA form, the CDR3 reads TGTGCCAGCAGCCGCGACAGGAGCACTGAAGCTTTCTTT. This sequence encodes CASSRDRSTEAFF.

This chain links TRBV7-9 with TRBJ2-3; 8 bases match TRBD2. V was pared by 6 bases and J by 5 bases, with 10 bases of the junction left unmatched. CDR3 length equals 15 residues. CDR1 is SEHNR, CDR2 FQNEAQ, per germline (reference sequence). CDR3 residues: CASRPPGGAEDTQYF. The CDR3 bases are TGTGCCAGCAGGCCGCCCGGGGGGGCCGAAGATACGCAGTATTTT.

There are a few counts of this clonotype. This chain joins TRBV20-1 and TRBJ1-1; D gene unclear. This CDR3 is built from 13 residues. The V gene's germline CDR1 is DFQATT and CDR2 SNEGSKA (reference sequence). The V end lost 4 bases, the J end lost 4 bases, and 13 bases lay between the germline ends. DNA of the CDR3: TGCAGTGCTACCGAAGGATTGGGCACTGAAGCTTTCTTT. Protein sequence: CSATEGLGTEAFF.

This clonotype was observed a few times. This sequence joins TRBV7-2 and TRBJ2-3; 10 nucleotides align to TRBD2. The V segment lost 1 base and the J segment 2 bases; nucleotides outside the gene matches: 9. Looked up from germline, CDR1 is SGHTA and CDR2 is FQGNSA. The CDR3 loop spans 18 amino acids. The CDR3 region is CASSLEGLAGVNTDTQYF. In nucleotides, the CDR3 is TGTGCCAGCAGCTTAGAGGGCCTAGCGGGGGTGAACACAGATACGCAGTATTTT.

The chain carries TRBV19 and TRBJ2-2, with 11 bases fitting TRBD1. The ends lost 7 bases at V and 7 bases at J; junction bases unmatched: 8. Germline lookup yields CDR1 LNHDA and CDR2 SQIVND (reference sequence). The CDR3 runs 15 residues. The CDR3 here is CASNPDRGLIGELFF. The CDR3, as DNA: TGTGCCAGTAATCCGGACAGGGGGCTTATCGGGGAGCTGTTTTTT.

This clonotype was recorded a few times. The genes are TRBV7-9 and TRBJ1-4, with D perhaps TRBD1 (6 bases). With 3 bases removed from V and 2 bases from J, the gap between germline ends came to 16 bases. The CDR3 has 17 residues. Germline assignment: CDR1 SEHNR and CDR2 FQNEAQ (reference sequence). CDR3 nucleotides: TGTGCCAGCAGCTTTTTTGACAGGCGATGGACTAATGAAAAACTGTTTTTT. Translating it yields CASSFFDRRWTNEKLFF.

This chain uses TRBV9 with TRBJ2-5; D is perhaps TRBD2 (6 bases). The V end lost 3 bases, the J end lost 1 base, and 10 bases lay between the germline ends. CDR3 length: 14 amino acids. Germline V gives CDR1 SGDLS, CDR2 YYNGEE. The CDR3 spells CASSESGLQETQYF. The CDR3 DNA follows: TGTGCCAGCAGCGAGAGCGGGCTCCAAGAGACCCAGTACTTC.